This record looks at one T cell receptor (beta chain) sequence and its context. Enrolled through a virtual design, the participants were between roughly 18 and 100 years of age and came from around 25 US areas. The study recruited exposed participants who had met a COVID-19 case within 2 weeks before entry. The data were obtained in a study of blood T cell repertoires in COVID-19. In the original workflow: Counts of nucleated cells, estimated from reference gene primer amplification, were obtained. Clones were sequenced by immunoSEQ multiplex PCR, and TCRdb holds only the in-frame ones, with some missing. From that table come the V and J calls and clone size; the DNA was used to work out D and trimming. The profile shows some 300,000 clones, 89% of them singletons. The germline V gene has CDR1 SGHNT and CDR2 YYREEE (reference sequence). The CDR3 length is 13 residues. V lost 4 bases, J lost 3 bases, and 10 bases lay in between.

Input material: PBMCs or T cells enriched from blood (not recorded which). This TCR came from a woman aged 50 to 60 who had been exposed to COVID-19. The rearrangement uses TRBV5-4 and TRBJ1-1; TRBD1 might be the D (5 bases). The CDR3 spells CASSRTGYTEAFF. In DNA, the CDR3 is TGTGCCAGCAGCCGCACAGGATACACTGAAGCTTTCTTT.